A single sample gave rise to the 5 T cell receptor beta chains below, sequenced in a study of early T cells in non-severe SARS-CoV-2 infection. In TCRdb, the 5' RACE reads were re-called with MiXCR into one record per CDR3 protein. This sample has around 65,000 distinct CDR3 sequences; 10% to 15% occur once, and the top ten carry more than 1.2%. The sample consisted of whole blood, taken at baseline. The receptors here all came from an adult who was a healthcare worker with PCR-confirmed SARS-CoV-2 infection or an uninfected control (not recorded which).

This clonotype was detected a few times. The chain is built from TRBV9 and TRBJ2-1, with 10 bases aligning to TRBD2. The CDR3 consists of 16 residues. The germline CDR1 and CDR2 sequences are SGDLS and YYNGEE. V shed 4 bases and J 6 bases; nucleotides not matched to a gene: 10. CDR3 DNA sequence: TGTGCCAGCAGCTCCAGAGGGCTAGCGGGAGTCAATGAGCAGTTCTTC. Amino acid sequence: CASSSRGLAGVNEQFF. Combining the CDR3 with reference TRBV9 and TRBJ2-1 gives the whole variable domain DSGVTQTPKHLITATGQRVTLRCSPRSGDLSVYWYQQSLDQGLQFLIQYYNGEERAKGNILERFSAQQFPDLHSELNLSSLELGDSALYFCASSSRGLAGVNEQFFGPGTRLTVL.

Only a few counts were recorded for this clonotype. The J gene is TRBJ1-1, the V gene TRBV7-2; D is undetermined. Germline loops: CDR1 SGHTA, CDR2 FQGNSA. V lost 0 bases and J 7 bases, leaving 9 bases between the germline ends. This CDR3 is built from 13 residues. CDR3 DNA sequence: TGTGCCAGCAGCTTAGCGTTACAGAGTGAAGCTTTCTTT. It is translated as CASSLALQSEAFF. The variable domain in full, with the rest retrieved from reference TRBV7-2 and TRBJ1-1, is GAGVSQSPSNKVTEKGKDVELRCDPISGHTALYWYRQSLGQGLEFLIYFQGNSAPDKSGLPSDRFSAERTGGSVSTLTIQRTQQEDSAVYLCASSLALQSEAFFGQGTRLTVV.

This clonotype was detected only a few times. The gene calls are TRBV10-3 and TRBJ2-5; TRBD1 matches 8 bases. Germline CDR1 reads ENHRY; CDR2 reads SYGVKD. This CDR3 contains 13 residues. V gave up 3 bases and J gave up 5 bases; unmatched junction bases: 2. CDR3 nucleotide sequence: TGTGCCATCAGTGAAAGGACAGGGGAGACCCAGTACTTC. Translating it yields CAISERTGETQYF.

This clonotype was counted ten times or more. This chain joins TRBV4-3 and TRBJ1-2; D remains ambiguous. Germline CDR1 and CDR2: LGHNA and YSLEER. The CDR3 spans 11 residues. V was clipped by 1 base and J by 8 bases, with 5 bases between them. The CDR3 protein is CASSQVRGYTF. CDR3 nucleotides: TGCGCCAGCAGCCAAGTCCGAGGCTACACCTTC.

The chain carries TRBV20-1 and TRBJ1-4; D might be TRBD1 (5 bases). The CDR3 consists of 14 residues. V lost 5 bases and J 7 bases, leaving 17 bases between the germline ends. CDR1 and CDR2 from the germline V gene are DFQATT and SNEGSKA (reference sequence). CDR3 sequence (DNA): TGCAGTGCTGCTCGGGGGGTAATAGGTGAAAAACTGTTTTTT. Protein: CSAARGVIGEKLFF.